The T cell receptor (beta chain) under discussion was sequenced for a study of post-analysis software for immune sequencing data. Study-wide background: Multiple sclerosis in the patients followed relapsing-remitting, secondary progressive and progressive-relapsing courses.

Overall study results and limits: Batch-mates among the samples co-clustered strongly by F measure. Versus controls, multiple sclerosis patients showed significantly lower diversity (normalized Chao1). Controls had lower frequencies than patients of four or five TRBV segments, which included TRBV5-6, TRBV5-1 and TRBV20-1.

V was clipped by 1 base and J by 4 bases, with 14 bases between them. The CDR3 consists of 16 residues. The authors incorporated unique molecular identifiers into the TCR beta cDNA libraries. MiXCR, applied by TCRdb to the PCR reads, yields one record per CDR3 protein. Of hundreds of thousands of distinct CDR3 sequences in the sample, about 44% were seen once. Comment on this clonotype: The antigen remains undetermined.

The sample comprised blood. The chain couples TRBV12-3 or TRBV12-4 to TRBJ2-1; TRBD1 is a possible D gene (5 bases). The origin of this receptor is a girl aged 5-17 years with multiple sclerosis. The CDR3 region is CASSLGGLMRYNEQFF. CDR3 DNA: TGTGCCAGCAGTTTAGGGGGCTTAATGAGGTACAATGAGCAGTTCTTC.